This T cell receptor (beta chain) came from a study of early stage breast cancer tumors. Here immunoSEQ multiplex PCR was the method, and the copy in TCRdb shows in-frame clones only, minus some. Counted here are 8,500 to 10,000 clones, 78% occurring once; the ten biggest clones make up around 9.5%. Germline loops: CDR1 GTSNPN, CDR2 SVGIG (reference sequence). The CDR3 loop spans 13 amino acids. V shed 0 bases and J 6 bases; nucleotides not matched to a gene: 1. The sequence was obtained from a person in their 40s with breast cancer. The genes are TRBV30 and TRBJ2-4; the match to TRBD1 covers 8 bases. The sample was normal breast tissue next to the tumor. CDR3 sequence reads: CAWSVTGVNIQYF. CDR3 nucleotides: TGTGCCTGGAGTGTGACAGGGGTAAACATTCAGTACTTC. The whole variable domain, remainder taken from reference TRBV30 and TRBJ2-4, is SQTIHQWPATLVQPVGSPLSLECTVEGTSNPNLYWYRQAAGRGLQLLFYSVGIGQISSEVPQNLSASRPQDRQFILSSKKLLLSDSGFYLCAWSVTGVNIQYFGAGTRLSVL.